The next 31 T cell receptor beta chains were all read from a single sample in a study of cytomegalovirus exposure and HLA in healthy donors. Use of 60 Vbeta and 13 Jbeta primers characterized the PCR. The table came from immunoSEQ multiplex PCR; TCRdb's copy has only in-frame clones and leaves some out. The sample yields under 150,000 clones, roughly three fifths seen once. Sequencing was carried out using PBMCs. These receptor sequences come from a woman aged 40 to 50 in good health and CMV-seronegative.

The V call is TRBV18, the J call TRBJ1-4, with 7 bases matching TRBD1. The CDR3 is 14 amino acids. Germline values: CDR1 KGHSH, CDR2 LQKENI. V lost 2 bases, J lost 8 bases, and 5 bases stayed unmatched. As DNA, the CDR3 is TGTGCCAGCTCACCAGACAGGGCAGCCGAAAAACTGTTTTTT. Residues: CASSPDRAAEKLFF. The full variable domain, completed using reference TRBV18 and TRBJ1-4, is NAGVMQNPRHLVRRRGQEARLRCSPMKGHSHVYWYRQLPEEGLKFMVYLQKENIIDESGMPKERFSAEFPKEGPSILRIQQVVRGDSAAYFCASSPDRAAEKLFFGSGTQLSVL.

This clone was seen just once. The chain employs TRBV5-4 and TRBJ1-2, with 11 nucleotides matching TRBD1. This CDR3 spans 15 amino acids. In germline, CDR1 is SGHNT, CDR2 YYREEE (reference sequence). V was clipped by 5 bases and J by 4 bases; unmatched bases: 7. As DNA, the CDR3 is TGTGCCAGCAGTCTGGCCGGGACAGGGGGCTATGGCTACACCTTC. Its protein is CASSLAGTGGYGYTF.

This clone was picked up a small number of times. The chain employs TRBV7-9 and TRBJ1-1; a weak D match, TRBD1 (6 bases). The CDR3 length is 14 residues. Germline values: CDR1 SEHNR, CDR2 FQNEAQ (reference sequence). V was cut by 5 bases and J by 3 bases, with 13 bases left in between. CDR3 residues: CASSPQTGDTEAFF. DNA of the CDR3: TGTGCCAGCAGCCCGCAGACAGGAGACACTGAAGCTTTCTTT.

Details on this clone: Relative to the germline gene, one junction end is altered; a read error may explain this. The sample holds other DNA sequences that translate to the same CDR3. V and J are TRBV30 and TRBJ2-7; 11 bases align to TRBD1. Germline lookup yields CDR1 GTSNPN and CDR2 SVGIG (reference sequence). The CDR3 runs to 14 residues. This CDR3 is CAWKWGTGGHEQYF. DNA of the CDR3: TGCGCCTGGAAGTGGGGGACAGGGGGACACGAGCAGTACTTC.

This clone was detected only a few times. The CDR3 reads CASSLGTATMGYTF. In DNA, the CDR3 is TGTGCCAGCAGTTTAGGGACAGCTACTATGGGCTACACCTTC. This chain links TRBV7-3 with TRBJ1-2; 7 nucleotides align to TRBD1. Germline CDR1 and CDR2: SGHTA and FQGTGA. CDR3 length: 14 residues. V dropped 6 bases and J dropped 8; count of bases not matched to a gene: 12.

This clone was detected only a few times. This same CDR3 is encoded by further DNA sequences in the sample. CDR3 protein: CASSTKTGSSYNEQFF. CDR3 DNA: TGTGCCAGCAGCACAAAGACTGGTAGCTCCTACAATGAGCAGTTCTTC. The chain has TRBV11-2 and TRBJ2-1; D uncertain. This CDR3 is built from 16 residues. The germline V gene has CDR1 SGHAT and CDR2 FQNNGV. V was pared by 5 bases and J by 0 bases, with 14 bases between.

In DNA, the CDR3 is TGTGCCTGGAGTGTGGAGGGAACTAATGAAAAACTGTTTTTT. Protein product: CAWSVEGTNEKLFF. The chain links TRBV30 to TRBJ1-4; D is unresolved. Germline V gene sequence: CDR1 GTSNPN, CDR2 SVGIG (reference sequence). This CDR3 has 14 residues. With 0 bases removed from V and 1 base from J, the gap between germline ends came to 6 bases.

The chain is built from TRBV28 and TRBJ1-3; D gene uncertain. This CDR3 has 16 residues. Per the germline V gene, CDR1 is MDHEN and CDR2 is SYDVKM. Trimming removed 4 bases from V and 0 bases from J, with 13 bases in between. The CDR3: CASSSAAADSGNTIYF. CDR3 DNA: TGTGCCAGCAGTTCCGCAGCGGCAGACTCTGGAAACACCATATATTTT.

The genes are TRBV18 and TRBJ1-5, with a weak D call TRBD1 (6 bases). Germline V lookup: CDR1 KGHSH, CDR2 LQKENI. The CDR3 covers 13 residues. Trimming removed 5 bases at V and 4 bases at J, with 9 bases between. CDR3 sequence: CASSGRGNQPQHF. DNA of the CDR3: TGTGCCAGCTCAGGCAGGGGTAATCAGCCCCAGCATTTT.

The genes are TRBV7-8 and TRBJ2-2, with a weak D call TRBD1 (6 bases). The CDR3 runs 15 residues. Germline V gene lookup returns CDR1 SGHVS and CDR2 FQNEAQ. With 5 bases removed from V and 4 bases from J, the gap between germline ends came to 14 bases. DNA for the CDR3: TGTGCCAGCAGCCCCAGGGGAAGCGGCACCGGGGAGCTGTTTTTT. Translation gives CASSPRGSGTGELFF.

This chain connects TRBV4-3 to TRBJ2-7; 8 nucleotides align to TRBD1. Germline CDR1 LGHNA, CDR2 YSLEER. Trimming took 1 base from V and 1 from J; bases not matched to a gene: 3. This CDR3 comprises 15 residues. Here the CDR3 DNA reads TGCGCCAGCAGCCAAGGGCGGGACAGGTCCTACGAGCAGTACTTC. Translated: CASSQGRDRSYEQYF.

J is TRBJ2-7 and V is TRBV5-1; 12 positions agree with TRBD2. Germline values: CDR1 SGHRS, CDR2 YFSETQ. V lost 0 bases, J lost 3 bases, and 4 bases stayed unmatched. The CDR3 has 16 amino acids. CDR3 DNA sequence: TGCGCCAGCAGCTTGGGGGGACTAGCGGGTCTCTACGAGCAGTACTTC. This gives the protein CASSLGGLAGLYEQYF. Full variable domain (outside the CDR3, taken from reference TRBV5-1 and TRBJ2-7): KAGVTQTPRYLIKTRGQQVTLSCSPISGHRSVSWYQQTPGQGLQFLFEYFSETQRNKGNFPGRFSGRQFSNSRSEMNVSTLELGDSALYLCASSLGGLAGLYEQYFGPGTRLTVT.

The chain couples TRBV19 to TRBJ2-2, with a tentative D call TRBD1 (5 bases). Germline V gene sequence: CDR1 LNHDA, CDR2 SQIVND (reference sequence). The CDR3 spans 14 residues. Trimming removed 1 base from V and 6 bases from J, with 9 bases in between. CDR3 protein: CASSIGGQSGELFF. CDR3 sequence (DNA): TGTGCCAGTAGTATAGGCGGACAATCCGGGGAGCTGTTTTTT.

The chain links TRBV11-2 to TRBJ2-1, with 11 bases aligning to TRBD2. The CDR3 extends over 17 amino acids. V was pared by 2 bases and J by 4 bases, with 7 bases of the junction left unmatched. Germline V gene sequence: CDR1 SGHAT, CDR2 FQNNGV. As DNA, the CDR3 is TGTGCCAGCAGCTTAACCCTGACTAGCGGGGTATACAATGAGCAGTTCTTC. Protein sequence: CASSLTLTSGVYNEQFF.

This clone was observed a handful of times. The J gene is TRBJ2-2, the V gene TRBV14; possibly TRBD2 for D (5 bases). Trimming shortened V by 1 base and J by 3 bases, and 6 bases separated the two germline ends. This CDR3 region has 14 residues. The germline gives CDR1 SGHDN, CDR2 FVKESK. CDR3 residues: CASSQGRYTGELFF. The CDR3 DNA reads TGTGCCAGCAGCCAAGGGAGGTACACCGGGGAGCTGTTTTTT.

The V gene is TRBV29-1, the J gene TRBJ2-4; D is unclear. This CDR3 region has 12 residues. The V end was cut by 3 bases, the J end by 5 bases, with 8 bases between. Germline CDR1 and CDR2: SQVTM and ANQGSEA. CDR3 amino acids: CSVEQDENIQYF. For the CDR3, the DNA is TGCAGCGTTGAGCAGGATGAAAACATTCAGTACTTC. The whole variable domain, remainder taken from reference TRBV29-1 and TRBJ2-4, is SAVISQKPSRDICQRGTSLTIQCQVDSQVTMMFWYRQQPGQSLTLIATANQGSEATYESGFVIDKFPISRPNLTFSTLTVSNMSPEDSSIYLCSVEQDENIQYFGAGTRLSVL.

The chain recombines TRBV7-9 with TRBJ2-3; D is perhaps TRBD2 (6 bases). The germline V and J ends were trimmed by 5 bases and 1 base, with 10 bases remaining between them. Germline lookup yields CDR1 SEHNR and CDR2 FQNEAQ (reference sequence). This CDR3 is 14 amino acids long. In nucleotides, the CDR3 is TGTGCCAGCAGCCGCGGGGAACGCACAGATACGCAGTATTTT. Amino acids: CASSRGERTDTQYF.

This clone has more than one count but fewer than ten. The gene calls are TRBV5-4 and TRBJ2-7; possibly TRBD2 for D (5 bases). Trimming took off 2 bases at V and 0 bases at J, with 9 bases between the two ends. Per germline, CDR1 SGHNT and CDR2 YYREEE (reference sequence). The CDR3 consists of 14 residues. CDR3 nucleotides: TGTGCCAGCAGCTTACATCGGGGCTCCTACGAGCAGTACTTC. It codes for CASSLHRGSYEQYF.

There are a few counts of this clone. The chain is built from TRBV5-1 and TRBJ1-4, with a tentative D call TRBD1 (5 bases). V was trimmed by 0 bases and J by 4 bases, leaving 10 bases between them. The length of the CDR3 is 15 residues. Germline V CDR1 and CDR2: SGHRS, YFSETQ. As DNA, the CDR3 is TGCGCCAGCAGCTTGGTCGGGGGAAGTAATGAAAAACTGTTTTTT. Its translation is CASSLVGGSNEKLFF.

There are a few counts of this clone. The chain combines TRBV5-6 with TRBJ1-2; TRBD1 aligns across 9 bases. J was trimmed by 5 bases and V by 0 bases; bases with no gene match: 14. The germline V gene encodes CDR1 SGHDT and CDR2 YYEEEE. The CDR3 is made up of 18 amino acids. CDR3 in DNA: TGTGCCAGCAGCTTGGAGGGGACAGGGTCACCCCATCGGTATGGCTACACCTTC. Encoded protein: CASSLEGTGSPHRYGYTF.

J is TRBJ1-1 and V is TRBV5-8; the D gene is possibly TRBD1 (6 bases). Per the germline V gene, CDR1 is SGHTS and CDR2 is YDEGEE. V lost 4 bases and J 4 bases, leaving 14 bases between the germline ends. This CDR3 region has 14 residues. The CDR3 is CASSPGTTGTEAFF. For the CDR3, the DNA is TGTGCCAGCAGCCCTGGGACAACGGGCACTGAAGCTTTCTTT.

This chain uses TRBV2 with TRBJ1-5; unclear D gene. Per the germline V gene, CDR1 is SNHLY and CDR2 is FYNNEI. The length of the CDR3 is 13 residues. The V and J ends lost 8 bases and 0 bases respectively, with 8 bases between them. The CDR3 spells CASDTTSNQPQHF. The CDR3 DNA reads as TGTGCCAGCGACACGACTAGCAATCAGCCCCAGCATTTT.

This rearrangement joins TRBV10-3 to TRBJ2-5; 9 bases line up with TRBD1. Germline V gene data show CDR1 as ENHRY and CDR2 as SYGVKD. V trimming: 6 bases; J trimming: 5 bases; junction bases outside the gene matches: 7. This CDR3 is 14 amino acids long. CDR3 sequence reads: CAIRRTGDGETQYF. The DNA for the CDR3 is TGTGCCATCAGGCGGACAGGGGATGGGGAGACCCAGTACTTC.

The rearrangement links TRBV28 to TRBJ1-6, with a weak D call TRBD1 (5 bases). Germline values: CDR1 MDHEN, CDR2 SYDVKM. The CDR3 length is 15 residues. V was cut by 5 bases and J by 8 bases, with 16 bases left in between. The CDR3 DNA follows: TGTGCCAGCAGTCCAAATGGGAGGGGAGATTCACCCCTCCACTTT. This encodes CASSPNGRGDSPLHF.

The V gene is TRBV5-1, the J gene TRBJ2-4, with 10 bases matching TRBD2. V dropped 4 bases and J dropped 5; count of bases not matched to a gene: 3. Looked up from germline, CDR1 is SGHRS and CDR2 is YFSETQ. The CDR3 extends over 14 amino acids. Written as DNA, the CDR3 is TGCGCCAGCAGCGCAGGACTAGCGGAAAACATTCAGTACTTC. This sequence encodes CASSAGLAENIQYF.

As for this clone: The same CDR3 can be traced to other DNA sequences in this sample. This chain connects TRBV4-3 to TRBJ1-5, with a tentative D call TRBD1 (6 bases). CDR1 is LGHNA and CDR2 is YSLEER in the germline V gene. Trimming took off 0 bases at V and 7 bases at J, with 7 bases between the two ends. This CDR3 is built from 13 residues. DNA for the CDR3: TGCGCCAGCAGCCAAGATAGGGGGCAGCCCCAGCATTTT. Encoded protein: CASSQDRGQPQHF.

V gene TRBV29-1 combines with J gene TRBJ1-2; D might be TRBD1 (6 bases). Looked up from germline, CDR1 is SQVTM and CDR2 is ANQGSEA. This CDR3 spans 14 amino acids. Trimming left V 5 bases short and J 8 bases short, with 21 bases between. The CDR3 DNA follows: TGCAGCGTTCCGGCGGTACAGGGCTTGGGGGGCTACACCTTC. It yields the protein CSVPAVQGLGGYTF.

The chain is built from TRBV27 and TRBJ1-1; 7 nucleotides match TRBD1. After removal of 7 bases from V and 4 bases from J, the junction contained 6 bases not matched to a gene. Germline V CDR1 and CDR2: MNHEY, SMNVEV (reference sequence). CDR3 size: 13 residues. CDR3 region: CASKITGVTEAFF. The CDR3 nucleotides are TGTGCCAGCAAAATTACAGGGGTCACTGAAGCTTTCTTT.

The chain carries TRBV6-6 and TRBJ1-5, with D perhaps TRBD1 (5 bases). The CDR3 extends over 14 amino acids. The V gene lost 6 bases and the J gene lost 2 bases, with 11 bases spanning the gap. Germline V gene data show CDR1 as MNHNY and CDR2 as SVGAGI (reference sequence). DNA of the CDR3: TGTGCCAGCAGCACGGACAACGGCAATCAGCCCCAGCATTTT. This encodes CASSTDNGNQPQHF.

V and J are TRBV11-2 and TRBJ2-2; 8 bases map to TRBD1. Germline V CDR1 and CDR2: SGHAT, FQNNGV. The ends lost 5 bases at V and 9 bases at J; junction bases unmatched: 8. The CDR3 is 14 amino acids. The CDR3, as DNA: TGTGCCAGCAGCCCGGGGACAGGAAGGTGGGAGCTGTTTTTT. This sequence encodes CASSPGTGRWELFF. The full variable domain, with the rest looked up from reference TRBV11-2 and TRBJ2-2, is EAGVAQSPRYKIIEKRQSVAFWCNPISGHATLYWYQQILGQGPKLLIQFQNNGVVDDSQLPKDRFSAERLKGVDSTLKIQPAKLEDSAVYLCASSPGTGRWELFFGEGSRLTVL.

The chain employs TRBV25-1 and TRBJ2-3; 10 bases fit TRBD2. In germline, CDR1 is MGHDK, CDR2 SYGVNS. V gave up 9 bases and J gave up 5 bases; unmatched junction bases: 8. This CDR3 has 14 residues. CDR3 amino acids: CASLQAGGGDTQYF. CDR3 nucleotides: TGTGCCAGTCTTCAAGCGGGGGGGGGAGATACGCAGTATTTT. Using reference TRBV25-1 and TRBJ2-3 for the parts outside the CDR3, the full variable domain is EADIYQTPRYLVIGTGKKITLECSQTMGHDKMYWYQQDPGMELHLIHYSYGVNSTEKGDLSSESTVSRIRTEHFPLTLESARPSHTSQYLCASLQAGGGDTQYFGPGTRLTVL.